The 5 T cell receptor beta chains given below trace back to one sample, sequenced in a study of cytomegalovirus exposure and HLA in healthy donors. It was with 60 Vbeta and 13 Jbeta primers that the PCR ran. Assay used: immunoSEQ multiplex PCR; TCRdb lists only in-frame clones, some missing. This table holds about 72,000 clones. The sample was PBMCs. These receptors were obtained from a man in his forties or fifties in good health and CMV-seronegative.

The gene calls are TRBV5-5 and TRBJ2-7; TRBD2 matches at 8 bases. The CDR3 is 13 residues long. Germline loops: CDR1 SGHKS, CDR2 YYEKEE (reference sequence). Unmatched junction bases numbered 9, after V lost 6 bases and J lost 7 bases. DNA of the CDR3: TGTGCCAGCATCCAAGCGGGGGATCGGGAGCAGTACTTC. As protein: CASIQAGDREQYF.

V is TRBV7-3 and J is TRBJ2-3; 9 bases align to TRBD1. Germline lookup yields CDR1 SGHTA and CDR2 FQGTGA. This CDR3 contains 16 residues. Trimming cost V 2 bases and J 3 bases; bases outside gene matches: 6. The CDR3 loop is CASSLLGQGGTDTQYF. CDR3 sequence (DNA): TGTGCCAGCAGCTTACTGGGACAGGGTGGGACAGATACGCAGTATTTT.

The chain is built from TRBV25-1 and TRBJ1-1, with D perhaps TRBD1 (5 bases). V was cut by 3 bases and J by 2 bases, with 10 bases left in between. Germline V lookup: CDR1 MGHDK, CDR2 SYGVNS. This CDR3 comprises 14 residues. CDR3 residues: CASSDGHGNTEAFF. The CDR3 DNA is TGTGCCAGCAGTGACGGACATGGTAACACTGAAGCTTTCTTT.

The genes are TRBV9 and TRBJ2-2, with 9 bases matching TRBD2. Looked up from germline, CDR1 is SGDLS and CDR2 is YYNGEE. CDR3 length equals 16 residues. Unmatched junction bases numbered 5, after V lost 4 bases and J lost 1 base. CDR3 nucleotides: TGTGCCAGCAGCCTCGGGACTAGCTTGAACACCGGGGAGCTGTTTTTT. Translated: CASSLGTSLNTGELFF.

J is TRBJ2-7 and V is TRBV4-1; D is possibly TRBD2 (6 bases). This CDR3 contains 16 residues. Trimming shortened V by 0 bases and J by 4 bases, and 16 bases separated the two germline ends. CDR1 and CDR2 (germline): MGHRA, YSYEKL. The DNA for the CDR3 is TGCGCCAGCAGCCAAGACACGACTAGGATGACGTACGAGCAGTACTTC. As protein: CASSQDTTRMTYEQYF.